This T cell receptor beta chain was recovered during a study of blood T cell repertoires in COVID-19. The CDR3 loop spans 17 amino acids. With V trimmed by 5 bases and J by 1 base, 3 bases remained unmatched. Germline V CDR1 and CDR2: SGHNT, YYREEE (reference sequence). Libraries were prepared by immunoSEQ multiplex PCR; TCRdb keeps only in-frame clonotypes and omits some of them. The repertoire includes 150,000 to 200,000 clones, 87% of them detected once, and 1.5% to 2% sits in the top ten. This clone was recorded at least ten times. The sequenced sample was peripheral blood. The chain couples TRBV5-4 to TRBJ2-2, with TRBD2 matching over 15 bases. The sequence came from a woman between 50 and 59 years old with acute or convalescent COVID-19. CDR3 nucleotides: TGTGCCAGCAGATCGGGACTAGCGGGAGGGAACACCGGGGAGCTGTTTTTT. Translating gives CASRSGLAGGNTGELFF. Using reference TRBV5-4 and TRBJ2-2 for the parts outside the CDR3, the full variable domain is ETGVTQSPTHLIKTRGQQVTLRCSSQSGHNTVSWYQQALGQGPQFIFQYYREEENGRGNFPPRFSGLQFPNYSSELNVNALELDDSALYLCASRSGLAGGNTGELFFGEGSRLTVL.